Below are 28 T cell receptor beta chains sequenced from a single sample in a study of T cell responses to AZD1222 COVID-19 vaccine (dated by TCRdb to about 2021). Receptors were amplified or captured by the immunoSEQ multiplex PCR assay. TCRdb limited this immuneACCESS table to in-frame rearrangements with V and J called. A share of clones is missing; checked studies link under half to unresolved V genes, and the rest is unexplained. For this sample the table gives 55,000 to 80,000 clones, of which 76% were detected only once. In total, the top ten clones hold over 12% of the sample. The time point label here, explained by the study, means: baseline before first vaccination. The sample was peripheral blood, taken on day 0 of AZD1222 vaccination. The receptors originated from an adult in good health.

This clone showed up just a few times. Different DNA sequences within this sample yield the same CDR3. V gene TRBV15 combines with J gene TRBJ1-2; D uncertain. The germline V gene has CDR1 LNHNV and CDR2 YYDKDF (reference sequence). The CDR3 contains 14 residues. V gave up 1 base and J gave up 2 bases, with 8 bases separating them. The CDR3 region has the DNA TGTGCCACCAGCAGAGTTGGAAGAAACTATGGCTACACCTTC. Protein: CATSRVGRNYGYTF. The full variable domain, in which reference TRBV15 and TRBJ1-2 provide the parts outside the CDR3, is DAMVIQNPRYQVTQFGKPVTLSCSQTLNHNVMYWYQQKSSQAPKLLFHYYDKDFNNEADTPDNFQSRRPNTSFCFLDIRSPGLGDTAMYLCATSRVGRNYGYTFGSGTRLTVV.

This clone was picked up a small number of times. The genes are TRBV16 and TRBJ1-1, with D unclear. The CDR3 runs 14 residues. Trimming removed 4 bases at V and 6 bases at J, with 15 bases between. Germline V gene data show CDR1 as KGHSY and CDR2 as FQNENV. CDR3 in amino acids: CASSPKLIGAEAFF. Here the CDR3 DNA reads TGTGCCAGCAGCCCGAAATTGATCGGGGCTGAAGCTTTCTTT.

The chain links TRBV18 to TRBJ1-1; TRBD1 matches at 7 bases. Germline V gene data show CDR1 as KGHSH and CDR2 as LQKENI. The CDR3 spans 16 residues. J lost 0 bases, V lost 5 bases, and 9 bases had no gene match. The DNA of the CDR3 is TGTGCCAGCTCATACGGACAGGCCGGAATGAACACTGAAGCTTTCTTT. It is translated as CASSYGQAGMNTEAFF.

The chain employs TRBV9 and TRBJ2-3, with a weak D call TRBD2 (6 bases). This CDR3 contains 14 residues. V was cut by 0 bases and J by 2 bases, with 7 bases left in between. Germline loops: CDR1 SGDLS, CDR2 YYNGEE. CDR3: CASSVGTTTDTQYF. In nucleotides, the CDR3 is TGTGCCAGCAGCGTAGGGACTACCACAGATACGCAGTATTTT.

The chain links TRBV6-5 to TRBJ2-7; D is possibly TRBD1 or TRBD2 (5 bases each). Per germline, CDR1 MNHEY and CDR2 SVGAGI. The CDR3 loop spans 14 amino acids. Trimming shortened V by 2 bases and J by 0 bases, and 8 bases separated the two germline ends. In nucleotides, the CDR3 is TGTGCCAGCAGTTACGAGGGGAGCTCCTACGAGCAGTACTTC. Translating it yields CASSYEGSSYEQYF.

The chain is built from TRBV7-8 and TRBJ2-3; TRBD1 matches at 10 bases. Germline V lookup: CDR1 SGHVS, CDR2 FQNEAQ. J was trimmed by 4 bases and V by 3 bases; bases with no gene match: 10. CDR3 length: 17 amino acids. The DNA for the CDR3 is TGTGCCAGCAGCTTGTACGGGACAGGGGATTGGGCAGATACGCAGTATTTT. It yields the protein CASSLYGTGDWADTQYF.

The CDR3 DNA sequence: TGTGCCAGCAGTTTAGGGATTCAAGAGACCCAGTACTTC. As protein: CASSLGIQETQYF. The rearrangement links TRBV12-3 or TRBV12-4 to TRBJ2-5, with no clear D. Trimming stripped 1 base from V and 2 bases from J, with 5 bases between. The CDR3 is made up of 13 amino acids.

The chain links TRBV7-8 to TRBJ1-3; 8 bases agree with TRBD1. V lost 6 bases to trimming and J lost 5 bases; unmatched junction nucleotides: 9. CDR1 is SGHVS, CDR2 FQNEAQ, per germline. The CDR3 runs to 15 residues. The CDR3 loop reads CASRDGRGRRNTIYF. DNA for the CDR3: TGTGCCAGCAGAGATGGCAGGGGGCGGCGAAACACCATATATTTT.

Only a few counts were recorded for this clone. CDR3 DNA sequence: TGTGCCAGCAGCCCGGGGCAGGATAGCAATCAGCCCCAGCATTTT. This sequence encodes CASSPGQDSNQPQHF. This chain links TRBV6-5 with TRBJ1-5; D might be TRBD1 (5 bases). Per germline, CDR1 MNHEY and CDR2 SVGAGI. CDR3 size: 15 residues. Trimming took off 6 bases at V and 0 bases at J, with 12 bases between the two ends.

This chain links TRBV28 with TRBJ2-3; D gene uncertain. Trimming removed 2 bases at V and 2 bases at J, with 11 bases between. The CDR3 contains 15 residues. CDR1 is MDHEN and CDR2 is SYDVKM in the germline V gene. In nucleotides, the CDR3 is TGTGCCAGCAGTTTAGATAGCCTAGACACAGATACGCAGTATTTT. Its protein is CASSLDSLDTDTQYF.

V is TRBV5-1 and J is TRBJ1-1; TRBD1 agrees at 7 bases. The CDR3 consists of 15 residues. Looked up from germline, CDR1 is SGHRS and CDR2 is YFSETQ. Trimming cost V 3 bases and J 2 bases; bases outside gene matches: 7. CDR3 DNA: TGCGCCAGCAGCTGGCGTGGGACAGTTAACACTGAAGCTTTCTTT. It codes for CASSWRGTVNTEAFF.

The V and J genes are TRBV5-1 and TRBJ2-5; D gene ambiguous. The length of the CDR3 is 12 residues. Germline assignment: CDR1 SGHRS and CDR2 YFSETQ. The V and J ends lost 0 bases and 4 bases respectively, with 4 bases between them. Here the CDR3 reads CASSLVGETQYF. The CDR3, as DNA: TGCGCCAGCAGCTTGGTCGGAGAGACCCAGTACTTC.

This clone was picked up a small number of times. The rearrangement links TRBV14 to TRBJ2-5, with D unresolved. The V end lost 8 bases, the J end lost 1 base, and 11 bases lay between the germline ends. The CDR3 contains 13 residues. Germline CDR1 reads SGHDN; CDR2 reads FVKESK. In DNA, the CDR3 is TGTGCCAGCTCCGTTTACAGCCAAGAGACCCAGTACTTC. Its protein is CASSVYSQETQYF.

This chain connects TRBV2 to TRBJ2-5; maybe TRBD2 (6 bases). The CDR3 sequence is 15 residues long. Germline assignment: CDR1 SNHLY and CDR2 FYNNEI. V dropped 3 bases and J dropped 7 bases, with 18 bases sitting between them. The CDR3 bases are TGTGCCAGCAGTGATGGGGCCACCGGGAGTGTGACCCAGTACTTC. Amino acid sequence: CASSDGATGSVTQYF.

This clone was observed a handful of times. The chain couples TRBV5-5 to TRBJ2-5, with TRBD2 as a possible D gene (6 bases). V lost 0 bases, J lost 3 bases, and 9 bases lay in between. Germline loops: CDR1 SGHKS, CDR2 YYEKEE (reference sequence). The length of the CDR3 is 14 residues. CDR3 sequence reads: CASSLESSEETQYF. The CDR3 coding sequence is TGTGCCAGCAGCTTGGAGTCTAGCGAAGAGACCCAGTACTTC. Full variable domain (rest looked up from reference TRBV5-5 and TRBJ2-5): DAGVTQSPTHLIKTRGQQVTLRCSPISGHKSVSWYQQVLGQGPQFIFQYYEKEERGRGNFPDRFSARQFPNYSSELNVNALLLGDSALYLCASSLESSEETQYFGPGTRLLVL.

This clone appeared a few times. The chain employs TRBV6-1 and TRBJ2-1; TRBD2 agrees at 8 bases. Per the germline V gene, CDR1 is MNHNS and CDR2 is SASEGT. This CDR3 region has 16 residues. V was clipped by 0 bases and J by 2 bases; unmatched bases: 3. CDR3 coding DNA: TGTGCCAGCAGTGAAGCGCGGGGGGTAACCTACAATGAGCAGTTCTTC. Translation gives CASSEARGVTYNEQFF.

This clone appeared a few times. The rearrangement uses TRBV6-2 or TRBV6-3 and TRBJ2-3, with 11 bases aligning to TRBD2. CDR3 length: 20 amino acids. The V segment lost 2 bases and the J segment 2 bases; nucleotides outside the gene matches: 15. The V gene's germline CDR1 is MNHEY and CDR2 SVGEGT. The CDR3 bases are TGTGCCAGCAGTTACATCGCCACTAGCGGGAGTCGACCCCACACAGATACGCAGTATTTT. It yields the protein CASSYIATSGSRPHTDTQYF.

This chain joins TRBV5-8 and TRBJ1-5; TRBD1 aligns across 8 bases. Germline V gene data show CDR1 as SGHTS and CDR2 as YDEGEE. There are 15 residues in the CDR3. J gave up 5 bases and V 4 bases, and 8 bases lay outside the gene matches. The CDR3: CASSKHQGADQPQHF. The DNA for the CDR3 is TGTGCCAGCAGCAAACATCAGGGGGCCGATCAGCCCCAGCATTTT.

This chain uses TRBV12-3 or TRBV12-4 with TRBJ1-1; D unresolved. There are 13 residues in the CDR3. V dropped 1 base and J dropped 2 bases, with 5 bases sitting between them. CDR3 bases: TGTGCCAGCAGTTTAGGAGGAAACACTGAAGCTTTCTTT. Residues: CASSLGGNTEAFF.

The gene calls are TRBV19 and TRBJ1-3; no clear D gene. The V and J ends lost 5 bases and 0 bases respectively, with 17 bases between them. The CDR3 is 17 residues long. Germline V gives CDR1 LNHDA, CDR2 SQIVND (reference sequence). The CDR3 region is CASSPSGEATSGNTIYF. CDR3 coding DNA: TGTGCCAGTAGTCCGTCAGGCGAGGCCACCTCTGGAAACACCATATATTTT.

The count of this clone is one. This chain joins TRBV19 and TRBJ2-7, with 11 bases aligning to TRBD2. With 3 bases clipped from V and 5 bases from J, the junction kept 3 bases outside the gene matches. Germline values: CDR1 LNHDA, CDR2 SQIVND (reference sequence). CDR3 length equals 14 residues. The CDR3, as DNA: TGTGCCAGTAGTATGACTAGCGGGGTAGACGAGCAGTACTTC. Translation: CASSMTSGVDEQYF.

This clone appeared many times. This chain uses TRBV24-1 with TRBJ2-2; 8 nucleotides agree with TRBD1. After removal of 2 bases from V and 6 bases from J, the junction contained 7 bases not matched to a gene. Germline V gives CDR1 KGHDR, CDR2 SFDVKD. CDR3 length: 16 amino acids. CDR3 in DNA: TGTGCCACCAGTGATTCTGGCACAGGGGGACCCGGGGAGCTGTTTTTT. Its translation is CATSDSGTGGPGELFF.

This chain connects TRBV2 to TRBJ1-1; no reliable D call. CDR1 is SNHLY and CDR2 is FYNNEI in the germline V gene. This CDR3 region has 13 residues. Trimming removed 5 bases from V and 5 bases from J, with 12 bases in between. The CDR3 sequence is CASSLPPGTEAFF. The CDR3 DNA sequence: TGTGCCAGCAGTCTCCCCCCTGGGACTGAAGCTTTCTTT.

This clone showed up just once. The chain has TRBV7-9 and TRBJ2-1, with 10 positions matching TRBD2. The CDR3 sequence is 15 residues long. The V gene end was trimmed by 4 bases and the J gene end by 8 bases; junction bases not matched to a gene: 8. Germline V CDR1 and CDR2: SEHNR, FQNEAQ (reference sequence). The CDR3 coding sequence is TGTGCCAGCAGCTCGACCGGGACTAGCGTAGATGAGCAGTTCTTC. It codes for CASSSTGTSVDEQFF.

The V call is TRBV7-6, the J call TRBJ2-2, with 10 bases aligning to TRBD2. Germline assignment: CDR1 SGHVS and CDR2 FNYEAQ. V lost 1 base to trimming and J lost 2 bases; unmatched junction nucleotides: 4. The CDR3 is 17 amino acids. The DNA of the CDR3 is TGTGCCAGCAGCTTAGGAGCGGGGGGGCTCAACACCGGGGAGCTGTTTTTT. Amino acids: CASSLGAGGLNTGELFF.

The chain carries TRBV6-5 and TRBJ1-1; D is uncertain. Germline loops: CDR1 MNHEY, CDR2 SVGAGI. Trimming cost V 6 bases and J 0 bases, with 14 bases left between them. This CDR3 region has 15 residues. DNA for the CDR3: TGTGCCAGCAGCCGCGTGGAGGAGATGAACACTGAAGCTTTCTTT. Amino acid sequence: CASSRVEEMNTEAFF.

The chain is built from TRBV5-1 and TRBJ1-6; 8 bases match TRBD1. The V gene end was trimmed by 9 bases and the J gene end by 5 bases; junction bases not matched to a gene: 7. CDR1 is SGHRS, CDR2 YFSETQ, per germline. CDR3 length equals 14 residues. CDR3 in amino acids: CATRTGNNNSPLHF. The CDR3 region has the DNA TGCGCCACACGGACAGGGAACAATAATTCACCCCTCCACTTT.

This clone has a handful of counts. The chain is built from TRBV7-7 and TRBJ2-7, with 10 bases lining up with TRBD1. There are 15 residues in the CDR3. Losses at the gene ends were 1 base for V and 4 bases for J; bases not matched to a gene: 4. Germline assignment: CDR1 SSHAT and CDR2 FNYEAQ (reference sequence). The CDR3 DNA reads as TGTGCCAGCAGCTTAGGGACAGGGGGTCTTTACGAGCAGTACTTC. Translated, it gives CASSLGTGGLYEQYF.